The rows below give T cell receptor beta chains drawn from one sample of a study of shared clonotypes between healthy human individuals. Clones were sequenced by immunoSEQ multiplex PCR, and TCRdb holds only the in-frame ones, with some missing. The sample has about 2.3 million clones, more than 85% seen once. Sequencing was done on a sample of naive CD4+ T cells from PBMCs. These receptors were obtained from a man aged 18 to 35 in good health. Some clones in this sample may be carry-over from other donors' samples. Each CDR3 is given with its conserved first and last residue. Size values are once, few and many counts, or a class for expanded clones, and some rows have none.

len	v_gene	j_gene	abundance	CDR3aa
15	TRBV10-3	TRBJ2-1	NA	CAISESKGVSHEQFF
15	TRBV11-3	TRBJ2-1	NA	CASSPTGRAGNEQFF
13	TRBV10-3	TRBJ1-4	NA	CAISRDTNEKLFF
18	TRBV5-1	TRBJ2-2	NA	CASSLTSGSILNTGELFF
16	TRBV12-5	TRBJ2-1	NA	CASGPGTSGSYNEQFF
16	TRBV9	TRBJ2-1	NA	CASSVALAADDNEQFF
16	TRBV28	TRBJ1-4	NA	CASSLRQGQGSEKLFF
14	TRBV28	TRBJ2-5	NA	CASTSQGRQETQYF
14	TRBV7-2	TRBJ2-7	once	CASTADWSSYEQYF
11	TRBV27	TRBJ2-5	once	CASIGREAQYF
16	TRBV2	TRBJ2-4	NA	CASTSDRGLAKNIQYF
14	TRBV4-3	TRBJ1-4	NA	CASSQDGGYEKLFF
15	TRBV5-1	TRBJ1-4	NA	CASSSSGTGNEKLFF
13	TRBV2	TRBJ2-7	once	CASSVIGIYEQYF
15	TRBV5-8	TRBJ2-3	NA	CASSLGRLVTDTQYF
17	TRBV21-1	TRBJ2-2	once	CASSKLPLGVGPGELFF
16	TRBV27	TRBJ1-3	NA	CASRPSFVGIGNTIYF
14	TRBV6-6	TRBJ2-5	once	CASSYQTGGETQYF
14	TRBV10-2	TRBJ2-5	once	CASSELGVGETQYF
14	TRBV30	TRBJ2-1	NA	CACVNREHHNEQFF
14	TRBV28	TRBJ1-5	NA	CASSSPPTGLPQHF
19	TRBV10-3	TRBJ1-1	NA	CAISDPKPGQGLANTEAFF
15	TRBV7-8	TRBJ2-1	NA	CASSLGLAAYNEQFF
16	TRBV11-1	TRBJ2-1	NA	CASSLASSGPYNEQFF
18	TRBV5-1	TRBJ2-3	NA	CASSGGLAGGQGTDTQYF
18	TRBV5-5	TRBJ2-3	once	CASSLWLGGTGVPDTQYF
14	TRBV19	TRBJ1-2	NA	CASSREGLGYGYTF
15	TRBV5-4	TRBJ2-1	NA	CASSSGQGFYNEQFF
17	TRBV27	TRBJ2-3	NA	CASSFLAGGPGTDTQYF
12	TRBV2	TRBJ2-2	NA	CASNRGPGELFF
15	TRBV28	TRBJ2-7	NA	CASSTYRKLPYEQYF
12	TRBV6-5	TRBJ2-1	NA	CASSYGYNEQFF
15	TRBV11-2	TRBJ2-1	NA	CASSLVAARDNEQFF
14	TRBV19	TRBJ2-2	NA	CASSIGRGTGELFF
13	TRBV30	TRBJ2-5	NA	CAWSPPGGETQYF
16	TRBV5-1	TRBJ2-2	NA	CASSLGQGTSAGELFF
15	TRBV5-1	TRBJ2-2	few	CASSLPSGDTGELFF
12	TRBV7-9	TRBJ2-3	NA	CASSLSTDTQYF
14	TRBV5-6	TRBJ1-5	NA	CASSYGGEGQPQHF
20	TRBV9	TRBJ2-3	NA	CASSVTLGDGTGLSTDTQYF
13	TRBV27	TRBJ1-5	few	CASSLQGRQPQHF
14	TRBV5-1	TRBJ2-7	NA	CASSSTGQTYEQYF
14	TRBV5-1	TRBJ1-1	NA	CASSLATENTEAFF
17	TRBV9	TRBJ1-1	NA	CASSVSSGQVFDTEAFF
13	TRBV10-3	TRBJ1-4	NA	CAISGAVQEKLFF
15	TRBV9	TRBJ2-3	NA	CASGGLAGPADTQYF
11	TRBV13	TRBJ1-5	few	CASDRNQPQHF
14	TRBV5-1	TRBJ1-1	few	CASSLEGSNTEAFF
14	TRBV18	TRBJ2-2	NA	CASSDSANTGELFF
12	TRBV25-1	TRBJ2-7	NA	CASSEQGHEQYF